This TCR beta chain came from a study of CXCR3-negative and CXCR3-positive naive CD8 T cells. Broader study findings: Both naive subsets, CXCR3-negative and CXCR3-positive, displayed similar TRBV-TRBJ usage, unlike memory cells. TRB CDR3s were more hydrophobic in CXCR3-positive than in CXCR3-negative naive cells.

A word on this clonotype: The target antigen is unknown.

The libraries of TRB cDNA were constructed through 5' RACE using UMI labels. TCRdb derives one entry per CDR3 protein from the 5' RACE reads, leaving out DNA. The repertoire table contains some 130,000 distinct CDR3 sequences. Sorting yielded triplicates of around 300,000 cells for each CD8+ T cell subset. This CDR3 contains 16 residues. Germline CDR1 SEHNR, CDR2 FQNEAQ (reference sequence). Sequenced sample: naive CXCR3- CD8+ T cells from blood. Sample subset: CD45RO-CCR7+CD27+CD95- naive CD8+ T cells lacking CXCR3 (TNR3-). The clonotype originates from a human donor in good health. Some clones in this sample may be carry-over from other donors' samples. The V call is TRBV7-9, the J call TRBJ2-1; TCRdb reports TRBD2, a call that lacks DNA to check it against. Here the CDR3 reads CASSLVPSGYYNEQFF.